The subject of this entry is one TCR beta chain. Its antigen is not yet known. No much larger clone exists at a distance of one base, and base qualities are not known. Samples from volunteer blood donors who had recovered from COVID-19 were contributed by a second Seattle source. Each collaborating institution followed its own protocols to collect whole blood in K2EDTA tubes. For TCRbeta analysis, collaborators shipped samples in one of three forms: frozen whole blood, isolated PBMCs, or DNA extracted from either of those sample types. CDR1 and CDR2 are read off the germline V gene (reference sequence) as LNHNV and YYDKDF. Between the V and J ends, shortened by 0 bases and 5 bases respectively, the junction contains 13 bases. From cysteine to phenylalanine, the CDR3 is 15 amino acids long. Left in the record is the CDR3 DNA by itself, 45 bases read in frame from the first base. This record belongs to a study of blood T cell repertoires in COVID-19 (dated by TCRdb to 2018 to 2020). Study-level background: The collaborator samples originated in the United States, Italy and Spain and spanned the acute and convalescent phases of COVID-19. The prospective study material was composed of cDNA or gDNA derived from T cells, B-cell-depleted T cells, or PBMCs. The dataset comprised deeply sampled blood TCRbeta repertoires from subjects exposed to, actively infected with, or recovered from COVID-19. The repertoires were released in a freely available public database meant as a resource for research on the immune response to SARS-CoV-2. The samples were drawn from the first 160 participants of the ongoing ImmuneRACE study and from some 1,300 subjects provided by 6 global collaborators. Nearly every sample came with metadata listing a de-identified subject ID, COVID-19 status, age in years and sex. Where available, HLA class I and class II types were taken from metadata supplied by the sample provider and were not determined by assay-based typing. What the study reported, not specific to this receptor: How much clinical and demographic metadata was included differed by source and by participant, and the metadata was provided uncurated.

The immunoSEQ Assay, a bias-controlled multiplex PCR, was used to amplify TCRbeta CDR3 regions from genomic DNA. As for how the authors treated the data: The number of nucleated cells in each sample was estimated by amplification of reference gene primers within the assay. Sequence reads were collapsed and filtered to measure the absolute abundance of every unique TCRbeta CDR3 rearrangement. For each sample, productive Simpson clonality was calculated as the square root of Simpson's diversity index over productive rearrangements. In TCRdb, the immuneACCESS table is reduced to in-frame sequences with V and J assigned. These tables do not hold every clone; where another copy was compared, an unresolved V gene accounts for under half, and the others remain unexplained. V, J and clone size are taken as reported in that table, and D and trimming were inferred from the DNA itself. This sample gives 250,000 to 300,000 clones in total; around four fifths of them show up just once. The ten largest clones take up less than 6% of the sample.

The V and J segments used are TRBV15 and TRBJ2-5; the D segment could be TRBD2, given 7 matching bases. The sequencing sample was made of peripheral blood. The receptor comes from a man aged 60 to 75 who had recovered from COVID-19. The CDR3 in this case is CATSRDRGGRETQYF. Read as DNA, the sequence is TGTGCCACCAGCAGAGATAGGGGGGGCAGGGAGACCCAGTACTTC.